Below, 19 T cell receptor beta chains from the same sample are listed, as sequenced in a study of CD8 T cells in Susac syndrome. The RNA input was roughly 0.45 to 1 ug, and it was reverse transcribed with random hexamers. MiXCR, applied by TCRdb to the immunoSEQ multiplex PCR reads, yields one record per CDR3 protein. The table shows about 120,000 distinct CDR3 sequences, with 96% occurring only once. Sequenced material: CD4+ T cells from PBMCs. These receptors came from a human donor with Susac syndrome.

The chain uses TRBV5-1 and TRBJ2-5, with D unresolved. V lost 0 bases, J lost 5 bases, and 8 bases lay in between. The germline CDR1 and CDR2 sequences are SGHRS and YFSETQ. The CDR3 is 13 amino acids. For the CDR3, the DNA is TGCGCCAGCAGCTTGGAGAGTAGGGAGACCCAGTACTTC. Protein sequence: CASSLESRETQYF.

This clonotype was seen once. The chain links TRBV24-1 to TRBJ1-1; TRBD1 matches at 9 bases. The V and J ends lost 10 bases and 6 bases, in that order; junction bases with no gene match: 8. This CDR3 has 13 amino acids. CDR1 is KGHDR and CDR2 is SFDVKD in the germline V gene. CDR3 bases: TGTGCCACGAGCCGGACAGGGGCACCTGAAGCTTTCTTT. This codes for CATSRTGAPEAFF.

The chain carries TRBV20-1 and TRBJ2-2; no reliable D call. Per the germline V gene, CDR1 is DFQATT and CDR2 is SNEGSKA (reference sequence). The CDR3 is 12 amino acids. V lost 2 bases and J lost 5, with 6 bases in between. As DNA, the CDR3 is TGCAGTGCTAGAAGAGGAACCGGGGAGCTGTTTTTT. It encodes CSARRGTGELFF.

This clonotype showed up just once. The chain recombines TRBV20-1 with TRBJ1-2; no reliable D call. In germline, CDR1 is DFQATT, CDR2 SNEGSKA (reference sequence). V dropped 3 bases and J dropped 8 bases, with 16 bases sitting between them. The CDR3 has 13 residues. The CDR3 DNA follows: TGCAGTGCTAGCCCTTTCCAATACGTCGGCTACACCTTC. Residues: CSASPFQYVGYTF.

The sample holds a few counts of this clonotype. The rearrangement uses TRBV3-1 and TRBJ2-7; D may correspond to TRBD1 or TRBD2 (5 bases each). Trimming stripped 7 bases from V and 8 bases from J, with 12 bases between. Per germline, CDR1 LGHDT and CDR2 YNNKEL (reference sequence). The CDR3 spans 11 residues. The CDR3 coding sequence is TGTGCCAGCATGGGGACCGCACAGCAGTACTTC. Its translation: CASMGTAQQYF.

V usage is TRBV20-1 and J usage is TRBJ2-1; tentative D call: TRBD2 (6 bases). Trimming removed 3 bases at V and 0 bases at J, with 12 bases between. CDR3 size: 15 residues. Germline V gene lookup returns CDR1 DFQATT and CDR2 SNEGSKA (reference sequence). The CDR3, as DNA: TGCAGTGCTAGCGGGAGCCTCTTCTCCTACAATGAGCAGTTCTTC. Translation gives CSASGSLFSYNEQFF.

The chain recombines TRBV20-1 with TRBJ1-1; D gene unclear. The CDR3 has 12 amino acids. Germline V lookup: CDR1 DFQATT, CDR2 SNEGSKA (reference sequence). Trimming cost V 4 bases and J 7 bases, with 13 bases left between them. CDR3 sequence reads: CSAIIGDNEAFF. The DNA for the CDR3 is TGCAGTGCTATTATAGGCGACAATGAAGCTTTCTTT.

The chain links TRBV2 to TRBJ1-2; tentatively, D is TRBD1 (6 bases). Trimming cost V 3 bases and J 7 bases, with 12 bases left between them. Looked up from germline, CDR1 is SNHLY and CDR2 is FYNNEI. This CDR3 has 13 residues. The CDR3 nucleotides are TGTGCCAGCAGTGAGGGGGGGGCACGTGGCTACACCTTC. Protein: CASSEGGARGYTF.

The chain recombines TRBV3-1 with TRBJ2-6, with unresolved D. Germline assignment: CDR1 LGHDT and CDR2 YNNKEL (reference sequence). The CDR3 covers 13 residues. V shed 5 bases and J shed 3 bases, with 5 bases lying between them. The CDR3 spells CASSIDGANVLTF. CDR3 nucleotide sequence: TGTGCCAGCAGCATCGATGGGGCCAACGTCCTGACTTTC.

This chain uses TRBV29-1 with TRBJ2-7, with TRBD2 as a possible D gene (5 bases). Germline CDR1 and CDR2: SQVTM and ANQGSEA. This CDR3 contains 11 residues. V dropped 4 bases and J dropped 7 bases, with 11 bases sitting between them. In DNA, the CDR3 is TGCAGCGTTGGTACGCGGAGGGAGCAGTACTTC. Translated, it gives CSVGTRREQYF.

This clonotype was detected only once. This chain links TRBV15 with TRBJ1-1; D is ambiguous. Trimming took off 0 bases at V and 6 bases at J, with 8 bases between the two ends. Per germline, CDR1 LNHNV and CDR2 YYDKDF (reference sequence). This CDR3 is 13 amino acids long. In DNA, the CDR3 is TGTGCCACCAGCAGAGATCACACAGCTGAAGCTTTCTTT. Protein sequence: CATSRDHTAEAFF.

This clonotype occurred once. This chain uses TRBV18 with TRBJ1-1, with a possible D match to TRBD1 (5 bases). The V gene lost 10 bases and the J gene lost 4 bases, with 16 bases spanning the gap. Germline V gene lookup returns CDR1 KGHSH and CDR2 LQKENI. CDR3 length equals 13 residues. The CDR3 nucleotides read TGTGCCACCGAATCCCAGGGAGGCACTGAAGCTTTCTTT. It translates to CATESQGGTEAFF.

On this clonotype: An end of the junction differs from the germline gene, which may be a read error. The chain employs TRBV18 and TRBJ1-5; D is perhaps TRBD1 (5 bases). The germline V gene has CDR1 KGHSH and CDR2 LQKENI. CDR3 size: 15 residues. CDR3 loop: CASSRLGQGKQPQHF. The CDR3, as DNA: TGTGCCAGCTCACGCCTAGGACAAGGCAAGCAGCCCCAGCATTTT.

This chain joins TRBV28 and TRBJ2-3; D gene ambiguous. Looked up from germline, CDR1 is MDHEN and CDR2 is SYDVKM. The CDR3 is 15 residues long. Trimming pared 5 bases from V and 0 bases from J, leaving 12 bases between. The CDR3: CASSPPLPSTDTQYF. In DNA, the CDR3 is TGTGCCAGCAGTCCACCATTGCCTAGCACAGATACGCAGTATTTT.

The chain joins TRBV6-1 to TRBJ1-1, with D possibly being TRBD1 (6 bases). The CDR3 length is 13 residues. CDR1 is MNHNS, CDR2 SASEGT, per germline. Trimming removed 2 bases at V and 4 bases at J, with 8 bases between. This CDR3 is CASSEPGATEAFF. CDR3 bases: TGTGCCAGCAGTGAACCAGGGGCCACTGAAGCTTTCTTT.

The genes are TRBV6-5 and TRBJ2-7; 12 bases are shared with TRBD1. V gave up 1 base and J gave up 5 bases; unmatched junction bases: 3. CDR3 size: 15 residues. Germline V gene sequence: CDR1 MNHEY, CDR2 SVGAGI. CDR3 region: CASSYLGTGGNEQYF. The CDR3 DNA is TGTGCCAGCAGTTACTTGGGGACAGGGGGCAACGAGCAGTACTTC.

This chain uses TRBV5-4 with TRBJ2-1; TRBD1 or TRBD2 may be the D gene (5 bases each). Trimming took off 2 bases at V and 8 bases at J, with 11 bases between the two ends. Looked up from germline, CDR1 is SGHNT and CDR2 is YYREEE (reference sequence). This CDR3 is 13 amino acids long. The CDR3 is CASSFGTRDEQFF. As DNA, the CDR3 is TGTGCCAGCAGCTTTGGGACCAGGGATGAGCAGTTCTTC.

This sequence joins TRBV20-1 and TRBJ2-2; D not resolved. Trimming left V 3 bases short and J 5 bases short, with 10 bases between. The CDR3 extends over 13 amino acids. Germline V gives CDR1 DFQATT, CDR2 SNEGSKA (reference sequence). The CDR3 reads CSARNSATGELFF. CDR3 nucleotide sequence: TGCAGTGCTAGGAATTCGGCGACCGGGGAGCTGTTTTTT.

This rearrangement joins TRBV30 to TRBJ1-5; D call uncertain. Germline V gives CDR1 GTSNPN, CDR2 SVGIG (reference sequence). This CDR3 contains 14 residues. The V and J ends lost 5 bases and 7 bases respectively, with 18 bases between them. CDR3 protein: CAWGRQAGLQPQHF. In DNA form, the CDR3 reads TGTGCCTGGGGGAGGCAGGCGGGTCTCCAGCCCCAGCATTTT. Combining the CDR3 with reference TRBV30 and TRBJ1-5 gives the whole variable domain SQTIHQWPATLVQPVGSPLSLECTVEGTSNPNLYWYRQAAGRGLQLLFYSVGIGQISSEVPQNLSASRPQDRQFILSSKKLLLSDSGFYLCAWGRQAGLQPQHFGDGTRLSIL.